These 8 T cell receptor beta chains came from one sample sequenced in a study of shared clonotypes between healthy human individuals. The table came from immunoSEQ multiplex PCR; TCRdb's copy has only in-frame clones and leaves some out. The table records about 680,000 clones, approximately 79% of them present only once. The specimen sequenced was memory CD4+ T cells sorted from blood. The subset: CD45RA-negative fraction. Every receptor here comes from a woman between 25 and 40 years old in good health.

This clone was counted once. The rearrangement uses TRBV19 and TRBJ1-1, with 7 positions matching TRBD1. This CDR3 is 14 amino acids long. Germline CDR1 LNHDA, CDR2 SQIVND (reference sequence). V lost 3 bases to trimming and J lost 3 bases; unmatched junction nucleotides: 4. CDR3 loop: CASSIKGAYTEAFF. The CDR3 DNA follows: TGTGCCAGTAGTATCAAGGGGGCGTACACTGAAGCTTTCTTT.

V usage is TRBV28 and J usage is TRBJ2-3, with D perhaps TRBD1 (6 bases). Between the trimmed V and J ends, which lost 7 bases and 1 base, there was a span of 12 bases. The CDR3 has 14 amino acids. Germline loops: CDR1 MDHEN, CDR2 SYDVKM. CDR3 coding DNA: TGTGCCAGCACTTCAGCAGGGGGCACAGATACGCAGTATTTT. The encoded protein is CASTSAGGTDTQYF.

This clone was seen a handful of times. The chain is built from TRBV7-3 and TRBJ2-6; TRBD2 might be the D (7 bases). From germline, CDR1 is SGHTA and CDR2 FQGTGA. The CDR3 runs to 19 residues. V was clipped by 4 bases and J by 3 bases, with 22 bases between them. CDR3 protein: CASSSPSGGSEFGANVLTF. The CDR3 coding sequence is TGTGCCAGCAGCTCTCCCTCGGGGGGCTCAGAGTTTGGGGCCAACGTCCTGACTTTC.

The chain recombines TRBV27 with TRBJ2-7, with 7 bases aligning to TRBD1. Trimming at V came to 6 bases and at J to 4 bases, leaving 6 bases not matched to a gene. CDR1 and CDR2 from the germline V gene are MNHEY and SMNVEV (reference sequence). The CDR3 consists of 13 residues. The CDR3 DNA sequence: TGTGCCAGCAGCCAGAGACAGGGATACGAGCAGTACTTC. Amino acid sequence: CASSQRQGYEQYF.

The gene calls are TRBV7-2 and TRBJ2-2; no reliable D call. CDR3 length: 13 residues. Germline CDR1 is SGHTA and CDR2 is FQGNSA. V was trimmed by 6 bases and J by 5 bases, leaving 10 bases between them. CDR3 region: CASSSPGTGELFF. CDR3 in DNA: TGTGCCAGCAGTTCCCCGGGTACCGGGGAGCTGTTTTTT.

The chain couples TRBV28 to TRBJ1-2, with D tentatively TRBD1 (6 bases). This CDR3 is built from 15 residues. Germline lookup yields CDR1 MDHEN and CDR2 SYDVKM. Trimming removed 5 bases from V and 4 bases from J, with 17 bases in between. CDR3 sequence reads: CASSATQGNGYGYTF. The CDR3 DNA is TGTGCCAGCAGTGCTACCCAGGGGAACGGCTATGGCTACACCTTC.

In its sample, this clone was seen once. The chain links TRBV7-9 to TRBJ2-1, with 8 nucleotides matching TRBD2. Trimming took 5 bases from V and 8 from J; bases not matched to a gene: 11. This CDR3 spans 15 amino acids. CDR1 and CDR2 (germline): SEHNR, FQNEAQ (reference sequence). CDR3 in amino acids: CASSPWAGGTDEQFF. The CDR3 coding sequence is TGTGCCAGCAGCCCCTGGGCGGGAGGCACTGATGAGCAGTTCTTC.

This chain uses TRBV7-9 with TRBJ2-5; no definite D call. Between the trimmed V and J ends, which lost 1 base and 2 bases, there was a span of 14 bases. Per germline, CDR1 SEHNR and CDR2 FQNEAQ (reference sequence). The CDR3 sequence is 16 residues long. In DNA, the CDR3 is TGTGCCAGCAGCTTAGGAGGCTCCTGGAAACAAGAGACCCAGTACTTC. Protein sequence: CASSLGGSWKQETQYF.